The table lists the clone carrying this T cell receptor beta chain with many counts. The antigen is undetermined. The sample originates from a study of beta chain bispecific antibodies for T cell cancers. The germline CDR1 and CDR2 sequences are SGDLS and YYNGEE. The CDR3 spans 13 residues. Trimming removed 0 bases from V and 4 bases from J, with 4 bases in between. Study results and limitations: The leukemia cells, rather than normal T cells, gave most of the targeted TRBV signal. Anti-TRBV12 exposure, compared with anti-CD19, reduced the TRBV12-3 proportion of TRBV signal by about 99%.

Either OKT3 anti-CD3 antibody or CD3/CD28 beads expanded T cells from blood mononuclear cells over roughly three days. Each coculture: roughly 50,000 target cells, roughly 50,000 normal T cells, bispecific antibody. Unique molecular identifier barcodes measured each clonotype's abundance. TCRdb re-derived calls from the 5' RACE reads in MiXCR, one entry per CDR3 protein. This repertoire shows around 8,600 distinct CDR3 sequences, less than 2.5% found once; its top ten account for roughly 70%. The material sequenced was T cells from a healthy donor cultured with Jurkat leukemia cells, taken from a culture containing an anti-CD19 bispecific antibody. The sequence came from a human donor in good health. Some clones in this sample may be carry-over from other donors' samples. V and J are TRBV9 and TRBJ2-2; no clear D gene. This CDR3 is CASSVALTGELFF. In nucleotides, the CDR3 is TGTGCCAGCAGCGTAGCTCTCACCGGGGAGCTGTTTTTT. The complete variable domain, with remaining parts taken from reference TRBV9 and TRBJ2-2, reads DSGVTQTPKHLITATGQRVTLRCSPRSGDLSVYWYQQSLDQGLQFLIQYYNGEERAKGNILERFSAQQFPDLHSELNLSSLELGDSALYFCASSVALTGELFFGEGSRLTVL.